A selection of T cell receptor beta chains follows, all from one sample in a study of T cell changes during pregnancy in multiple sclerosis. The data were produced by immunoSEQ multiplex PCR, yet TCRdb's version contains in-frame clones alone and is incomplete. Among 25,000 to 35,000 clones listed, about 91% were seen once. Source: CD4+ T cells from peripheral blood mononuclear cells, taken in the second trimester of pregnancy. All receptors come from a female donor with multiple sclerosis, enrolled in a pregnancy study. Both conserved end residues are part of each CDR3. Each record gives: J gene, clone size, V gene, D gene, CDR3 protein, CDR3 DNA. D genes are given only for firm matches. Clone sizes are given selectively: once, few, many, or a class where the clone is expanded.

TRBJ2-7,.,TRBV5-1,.,CASSLLGSRGEQYF,TGCGCCAGCAGCTTGCTCGGGTCGCGGGGCGAGCAGTACTTC
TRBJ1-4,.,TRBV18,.,CASSRQDREKLFF,TGTGCCAGCTCACGCCAGGATCGGGAAAAACTGTTTTTT
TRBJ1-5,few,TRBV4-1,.,CASSQEVTRSNQPQHF,TGCGCCAGCAGCCAAGAAGTAACGAGGAGCAATCAGCCCCAGCATTTT
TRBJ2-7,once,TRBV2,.,CASAWGRETYEQYF,TGTGCCAGCGCCTGGGGCAGGGAAACCTACGAGCAGTACTTC
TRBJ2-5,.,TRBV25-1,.,CASSQWSGTEETQYF,TGTGCCAGCAGCCAGTGGAGCGGAACGGAAGAGACCCAGTACTTC
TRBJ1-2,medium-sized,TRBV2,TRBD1,CASTGTGSAGYTF,TGTGCCAGCACTGGGACAGGGTCGGCTGGCTACACCTTC
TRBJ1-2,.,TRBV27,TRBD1,CASRNRLGQGAFTF,TGTGCCAGCCGTAACCGTTTGGGACAGGGGGCTTTCACCTTC
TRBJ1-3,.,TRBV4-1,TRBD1,CASSRIYGTDSGNTIYF,TGCGCCAGCAGCCGCATTTACGGGACAGACTCTGGAAACACCATATATTTT
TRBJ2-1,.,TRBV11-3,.,CASSRDSEQFF,TGTGCCAGCAGCCGTGACAGCGAGCAGTTCTTC
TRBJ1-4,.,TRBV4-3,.,CASSQDLQGGNEKLFF,TGCGCCAGCAGCCAAGATTTGCAGGGCGGTAATGAAAAACTGTTTTTT
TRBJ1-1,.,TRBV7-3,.,CASSPVGSGTEAFF,TGTGCCAGCAGCCCGGTGGGGAGCGGCACTGAAGCTTTCTTT
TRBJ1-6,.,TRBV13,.,CASSLEGQSLSPLHF,TGTGCCAGCAGCTTAGAGGGACAATCCCTTTCACCCCTCCACTTT
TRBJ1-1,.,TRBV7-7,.,CASSSGLGSEAFF,TGTGCTAGCAGCTCGGGACTAGGAAGTGAAGCTTTCTTT
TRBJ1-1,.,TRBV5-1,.,CASSRAKHTEAFF,TGCGCCAGCAGCCGAGCAAAGCACACTGAAGCTTTCTTT
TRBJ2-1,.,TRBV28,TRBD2,CASSTKRGVPNEQFF,TGTGCCAGCAGTACCAAGCGGGGGGTACCCAATGAGCAGTTCTTC
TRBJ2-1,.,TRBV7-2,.,CASSLQFHNEQFF,TGTGCCAGCAGCTTACAGTTCCACAATGAGCAGTTCTTC